This T cell receptor (beta chain) was recorded in a study of response to subunit inactivated influenza vaccine. Each CDR3 protein is one row after TCRdb ran MiXCR on the RT-PCR reads. The top ten hold roughly a tenth of the sample, which has a few hundred thousand distinct CDR3 sequences, about a fifth seen once. Study outcomes and limitations: Few new T cells, the authors suggested, are recruited by each seasonal influenza vaccination.

This clonotype was picked up many times. Antigen unknown. This sequence was found in a man aged 50 to 75 who received an inactivated influenza vaccine. The specimen was PBMCs from blood, collected 21 months after vaccination.

CDR3 DNA: TGTGCCAGCAATAGCTTTGATCGGTATGAGCAGTTCTTC. This gives the protein CASNSFDRYEQFF. The rearrangement joins TRBV5-6 to TRBJ2-1; no definite D call. The CDR3 covers 13 residues. V lost 6 bases and J lost 8, with 15 bases in between. The germline V gene encodes CDR1 SGHDT and CDR2 YYEEEE.